These T cell receptor beta chains were read from a single sample in a study of blood T cell repertoires in COVID-19. Data came from immunoSEQ multiplex PCR; TCRdb stores just in-frame clones and leaves some out. The sample lists about 140,000 clones; approximately 84% were seen once. Source material: PBMCs or T cells enriched from blood (not recorded which). These receptors were taken from a woman aged 18-29 years who had been exposed to COVID-19. The CDR3 runs from the conserved cysteine through the conserved F or W. The D gene is left open where the match is weak. A row's size may be missing; if present it is once, few, many or a size class.

j_call: TRBJ1-2; d_call: .; clone_size: .; v_call: TRBV2; cdr3_aa: CASSEQGYGYTF; cdr3_nt: TGTGCCAGCAGTGAACAGGGCTATGGCTACACCTTC
j_call: TRBJ2-3; d_call: TRBD1; clone_size: .; v_call: TRBV5-5; cdr3_aa: CASSLITGGKADTQYF; cdr3_nt: TGTGCCAGCAGCCTAATAACAGGGGGCAAAGCAGATACGCAGTATTTT
j_call: TRBJ1-1; d_call: .; clone_size: .; v_call: TRBV15; cdr3_aa: CATSRDLGETEAFF; cdr3_nt: TGTGCCACCAGCAGAGATTTAGGGGAAACTGAAGCTTTCTTT
j_call: TRBJ1-1; d_call: .; clone_size: .; v_call: TRBV15; cdr3_aa: CATSTNTENTEAFF; cdr3_nt: TGTGCCACCAGCACAAATACAGAGAACACTGAAGCTTTCTTT
j_call: TRBJ1-6; d_call: TRBD1; clone_size: .; v_call: TRBV9; cdr3_aa: CASSPHDRVVSPLHF; cdr3_nt: TGTGCCAGCAGCCCCCACGACAGGGTGGTTTCACCCCTCCACTTT
j_call: TRBJ1-2; d_call: .; clone_size: .; v_call: TRBV15; cdr3_aa: CATSSQGYGYTF; cdr3_nt: TGTGCCACCAGCAGCCAGGGTTATGGCTACACCTTC
j_call: TRBJ1-1; d_call: .; clone_size: .; v_call: TRBV11-2; cdr3_aa: CASSQGQLALRAFF; cdr3_nt: TGTGCCAGCAGCCAGGGGCAGTTGGCCCTACGGGCTTTCTTT
j_call: TRBJ1-1; d_call: TRBD1; clone_size: .; v_call: TRBV4-1; cdr3_aa: CASSQVPQGATEAFF; cdr3_nt: TGCGCCAGCAGCCAAGTTCCACAGGGGGCAACTGAAGCTTTCTTT
j_call: TRBJ2-5; d_call: TRBD1; clone_size: .; v_call: TRBV5-1; cdr3_aa: CASSFGQGAETQYF; cdr3_nt: TGCGCCAGCAGCTTTGGACAGGGGGCAGAGACCCAGTACTTC
j_call: TRBJ2-3; d_call: .; clone_size: once; v_call: TRBV27; cdr3_aa: CASSFPSTDTQYF; cdr3_nt: TGTGCCAGCAGTTTCCCTTCCACAGATACGCAGTATTTT
j_call: TRBJ1-6; d_call: TRBD1; clone_size: .; v_call: TRBV18; cdr3_aa: CASSRDRDNSPLHF; cdr3_nt: TGTGCCAGCTCACGAGACAGGGACAATTCACCCCTCCACTTT
j_call: TRBJ1-6; d_call: TRBD1; clone_size: once; v_call: TRBV27; cdr3_aa: CASGSRGWSPLHF; cdr3_nt: TGTGCCAGCGGTTCCAGGGGGTGGTCACCCCTCCACTTT
j_call: TRBJ1-4; d_call: .; clone_size: once; v_call: TRBV3-1/TRBV3-2; cdr3_aa: CASSPGQFISTNEKLFF; cdr3_nt: TGTGCCAGCAGCCCGGGACAATTTATTTCAACTAATGAAAAACTGTTTTTT
j_call: TRBJ1-4; d_call: .; clone_size: .; v_call: TRBV28; cdr3_aa: CASRTQMNEKLFF; cdr3_nt: TGTGCCAGCCGTACACAGATGAATGAAAAACTGTTTTTT
j_call: TRBJ1-6; d_call: TRBD1; clone_size: .; v_call: TRBV10-3; cdr3_aa: CATKGQDEGSPLHF; cdr3_nt: TGTGCCACCAAAGGACAGGACGAAGGTTCACCCCTCCACTTT
j_call: TRBJ2-7; d_call: TRBD2; clone_size: .; v_call: TRBV7-8; cdr3_aa: CASSTVTGTSGWALYEQYF; cdr3_nt: TGTGCCAGCAGCACCGTTACCGGGACTAGCGGTTGGGCTCTCTACGAGCAGTACTTC
j_call: TRBJ1-3; d_call: TRBD1; clone_size: once; v_call: TRBV3-1/TRBV3-2; cdr3_aa: CASSRGQQGNTIYF; cdr3_nt: TGTGCCAGCAGCCGGGGACAGCAAGGAAACACCATATATTTT
j_call: TRBJ1-5; d_call: TRBD1; clone_size: .; v_call: TRBV28; cdr3_aa: CASSSGTGDVQPQHF; cdr3_nt: TGTGCCAGCAGTTCCGGGACAGGGGATGTTCAGCCCCAGCATTTT
j_call: TRBJ2-3; d_call: .; clone_size: .; v_call: TRBV7-8; cdr3_aa: CASSLGLEVDTQYF; cdr3_nt: TGTGCCAGCAGCTTAGGTCTTGAGGTCGATACGCAGTATTTT
j_call: TRBJ2-1; d_call: .; clone_size: .; v_call: TRBV14; cdr3_aa: CASSRGIGSYNEQFF; cdr3_nt: TGTGCCAGCAGCCGCGGAATCGGGAGTTACAATGAGCAGTTCTTC
j_call: TRBJ2-7; d_call: TRBD2; clone_size: few; v_call: TRBV30; cdr3_aa: CAWSRKGLAGPEQYF; cdr3_nt: TGTGCCTGGAGCCGGAAAGGACTAGCGGGTCCCGAGCAGTACTTC
j_call: TRBJ1-2; d_call: TRBD1; clone_size: .; v_call: TRBV5-4; cdr3_aa: CASTQGQGGYGYTF; cdr3_nt: TGTGCCAGCACCCAAGGACAGGGTGGCTATGGCTACACCTTC
j_call: TRBJ1-2; d_call: TRBD1; clone_size: once; v_call: TRBV9; cdr3_aa: CASSPGQGGYGYTF; cdr3_nt: TGTGCCAGCAGCCCAGGACAGGGGGGCTATGGCTACACCTTC
j_call: TRBJ2-5; d_call: .; clone_size: .; v_call: TRBV9; cdr3_aa: CASSVGLAGHQETQYF; cdr3_nt: TGTGCCAGCAGCGTAGGGTTGGCGGGGCACCAAGAGACCCAGTACTTC
j_call: TRBJ1-1; d_call: .; clone_size: once; v_call: TRBV30; cdr3_aa: CAWKLSLNTEAFF; cdr3_nt: TGTGCCTGGAAGCTGTCCCTGAACACTGAAGCTTTCTTT
j_call: TRBJ2-4; d_call: .; clone_size: .; v_call: TRBV3-1/TRBV3-2; cdr3_aa: CASGIDSGNIQYF; cdr3_nt: TGTGCCAGCGGTATCGACTCAGGGAACATTCAGTACTTC
j_call: TRBJ2-2; d_call: TRBD1; clone_size: .; v_call: TRBV30; cdr3_aa: CAWRADREELFF; cdr3_nt: TGTGCCTGGAGAGCGGACAGGGAGGAGCTGTTTTTT
j_call: TRBJ2-5; d_call: .; clone_size: .; v_call: TRBV20-1; cdr3_aa: CSRLLLETQYF; cdr3_nt: TGCAGTCGTCTACTCCTGGAGACCCAGTACTTC
j_call: TRBJ2-7; d_call: .; clone_size: .; v_call: TRBV12-3/TRBV12-4; cdr3_aa: CASSLGSGQYF; cdr3_nt: TGTGCCAGCAGTTTAGGGAGTGGGCAGTACTTC
j_call: TRBJ2-2; d_call: TRBD2; clone_size: .; v_call: TRBV30; cdr3_aa: CAWSSGGIKGGELFF; cdr3_nt: TGTGCCTGGTCTAGCGGTGGAATAAAGGGCGGGGAGCTGTTTTTT
j_call: TRBJ1-5; d_call: .; clone_size: .; v_call: TRBV5-1; cdr3_aa: CASSLWGEDQPQHF; cdr3_nt: TGCGCCAGCAGCTTGTGGGGGGAGGATCAGCCCCAGCATTTT
j_call: TRBJ1-1; d_call: .; clone_size: .; v_call: TRBV19; cdr3_aa: CASRAPGSSSEAFF; cdr3_nt: TGTGCCAGCCGAGCCCCGGGGTCCTCCTCTGAAGCTTTCTTT
j_call: TRBJ1-5; d_call: TRBD1; clone_size: few; v_call: TRBV19; cdr3_aa: CASSPPGQGRQPQHF; cdr3_nt: TGTGCCAGTAGTCCGCCTGGACAGGGGAGACAGCCCCAGCATTTT
j_call: TRBJ2-3; d_call: .; clone_size: .; v_call: TRBV6-4; cdr3_aa: CASSEFGGGGTDTQYF; cdr3_nt: TGTGCCAGCAGTGAGTTTGGGGGAGGAGGCACAGATACGCAGTATTTT
j_call: TRBJ2-2; d_call: .; clone_size: .; v_call: TRBV5-1; cdr3_aa: CASSLGGTNTGELFF; cdr3_nt: TGCGCCAGCAGCTTGGGGGGCACGAACACCGGGGAGCTGTTTTTT
j_call: TRBJ2-2; d_call: TRBD1; clone_size: .; v_call: TRBV4-1; cdr3_aa: CASSPPGTATGELFF; cdr3_nt: TGCGCCAGCAGCCCTCCCGGGACAGCGACCGGGGAGCTGTTTTTT
j_call: TRBJ1-5; d_call: .; clone_size: .; v_call: TRBV5-8; cdr3_aa: CASSLQENQPQHF; cdr3_nt: TGTGCCAGCAGCCTTCAGGAAAATCAGCCCCAGCATTTT
j_call: TRBJ2-5; d_call: .; clone_size: .; v_call: TRBV27; cdr3_aa: CASSLFFSQETQYF; cdr3_nt: TGTGCCAGCAGTTTATTCTTCAGCCAAGAGACCCAGTACTTC
j_call: TRBJ1-5; d_call: TRBD1; clone_size: .; v_call: TRBV6-5; cdr3_aa: CASTSRVDRVQPQHF; cdr3_nt: TGTGCCAGCACCTCGAGGGTCGACAGGGTTCAGCCCCAGCATTTT
j_call: TRBJ1-1; d_call: .; clone_size: .; v_call: TRBV15; cdr3_aa: CATSRVYGSEPEAFF; cdr3_nt: TGTGCCACCAGCAGAGTATACGGAAGCGAACCTGAAGCTTTCTTT
j_call: TRBJ2-7; d_call: TRBD2; clone_size: .; v_call: TRBV7-3; cdr3_aa: CASSLVAGYYEQYF; cdr3_nt: TGTGCCAGCTCATTGGTAGCGGGATACTACGAGCAGTACTTC
j_call: TRBJ1-1; d_call: .; clone_size: .; v_call: TRBV3-1/TRBV3-2; cdr3_aa: CASSQTGAEAFF; cdr3_nt: TGTGCCAGCAGCCAGACGGGTGCTGAAGCTTTCTTT
j_call: TRBJ2-5; d_call: TRBD2; clone_size: .; v_call: TRBV3-1/TRBV3-2; cdr3_aa: CASSQGLAGTDQETQYF; cdr3_nt: TGTGCCAGCAGCCAGGGACTAGCGGGAACAGACCAAGAGACCCAGTACTTC
j_call: TRBJ1-5; d_call: .; clone_size: .; v_call: TRBV4-3; cdr3_aa: CASSQDWRYSNQPQHF; cdr3_nt: TGCGCCAGCAGCCAAGATTGGCGGTATAGCAATCAGCCCCAGCATTTT
j_call: TRBJ2-7; d_call: .; clone_size: .; v_call: TRBV7-6; cdr3_aa: CASSLESRVQYGDEQYF; cdr3_nt: TGTGCCAGCAGCTTAGAGTCCCGGGTACAATACGGGGACGAGCAGTACTTC
j_call: TRBJ1-6; d_call: .; clone_size: few; v_call: TRBV21-1; cdr3_aa: CASSKACGSSPLHF; cdr3_nt: TGTGCCAGCAGCAAAGCATGTGGGAGTTCACCCCTCCACTTT
j_call: TRBJ2-7; d_call: .; clone_size: once; v_call: TRBV5-1; cdr3_aa: CASSSLTETYEQYF; cdr3_nt: TGCGCCAGCAGCTCCTTGACAGAGACCTACGAGCAGTACTTC
j_call: TRBJ1-1; d_call: TRBD1; clone_size: .; v_call: TRBV11-2; cdr3_aa: CASSLLGRGRGTEAFF; cdr3_nt: TGTGCCAGCAGCTTATTAGGCAGGGGGCGCGGGACTGAAGCTTTCTTT
j_call: TRBJ1-2; d_call: TRBD1; clone_size: .; v_call: TRBV28; cdr3_aa: CASSTTGDGYTF; cdr3_nt: TGTGCCAGCAGTACAACAGGGGATGGCTACACCTTC
j_call: TRBJ2-5; d_call: .; clone_size: .; v_call: TRBV5-4; cdr3_aa: CASSSPTSGETQYF; cdr3_nt: TGTGCCAGCAGCAGCCCCACATCGGGAGAGACCCAGTACTTC
j_call: TRBJ1-2; d_call: TRBD1; clone_size: few; v_call: TRBV5-8; cdr3_aa: CASRFWGTGSGYTF; cdr3_nt: TGTGCCAGCAGGTTTTGGGGGACAGGCTCTGGCTACACCTTC
j_call: TRBJ1-4; d_call: TRBD1; clone_size: .; v_call: TRBV4-1; cdr3_aa: CASSQPPGQGATNEKLFF; cdr3_nt: TGCGCCAGCAGCCAACCTCCGGGACAGGGGGCTACTAATGAAAAACTGTTTTTT
j_call: TRBJ2-1; d_call: .; clone_size: .; v_call: TRBV19; cdr3_aa: CASSVQAYNEQFF; cdr3_nt: TGTGCCAGTAGTGTGCAGGCCTACAATGAGCAGTTCTTC
j_call: TRBJ2-3; d_call: .; clone_size: .; v_call: TRBV20-1; cdr3_aa: CSASFKDTQYF; cdr3_nt: TGCAGTGCTAGTTTCAAAGATACGCAGTATTTT
j_call: TRBJ2-3; d_call: TRBD2; clone_size: .; v_call: TRBV9; cdr3_aa: CASSVRREGSTDTQYF; cdr3_nt: TGTGCCAGCAGCGTAAGGCGGGAGGGGTCAACAGATACGCAGTATTTT
j_call: TRBJ2-6; d_call: TRBD1; clone_size: .; v_call: TRBV28; cdr3_aa: CASNYPSGGAGANVLTF; cdr3_nt: TGTGCCAGCAATTACCCCTCAGGGGGCGCTGGGGCCAACGTCCTGACTTTC
j_call: TRBJ2-5; d_call: .; clone_size: .; v_call: TRBV7-8; cdr3_aa: CASSLEEGWETQYF; cdr3_nt: TGTGCCAGCAGCTTAGAGGAGGGGTGGGAGACCCAGTACTTC
j_call: TRBJ2-1; d_call: .; clone_size: .; v_call: TRBV2; cdr3_aa: CASSAYRDTYNEQFF; cdr3_nt: TGTGCCAGCAGTGCCTACCGGGACACTTACAATGAGCAGTTCTTC